This TCR beta chain was retrieved from a study of control samples from healthy donors and cancer patients. Sequencing was performed with immunoSEQ multiplex PCR; in TCRdb, only in-frame clones are kept and a portion is missing. In the table there are some 22,000 clones, 84% of which are singletons. Germline V lookup: CDR1 SGHDT, CDR2 YYEEEE. V lost 2 bases, J lost 2 bases, and 3 bases lay in between. The CDR3 covers 12 residues. This receptor was taken from a man in his sixties with colorectal cancer. The chain couples TRBV5-6 to TRBJ2-3; D unclear. The source material was PBMCs. The DNA of the CDR3 is TGTGCCAGCAGCTTTTACACAGATACGCAGTATTTT. Residues: CASSFYTDTQYF. The full variable domain, rest sourced from reference TRBV5-6 and TRBJ2-3, is DAGVTQSPTHLIKTRGQQVTLRCSPKSGHDTVSWYQQALGQGPQFIFQYYEEEERQRGNFPDRFSGHQFPNYSSELNVNALLLGDSALYLCASSFYTDTQYFGPGTRLTVL.